These T cell receptor beta chains were read from a single sample in a study of identical twins. TCRdb reprocessed the 5' RACE reads via MiXCR and lists one record per CDR3 protein. The repertoire has a few hundred thousand distinct CDR3 sequences, approximately 11% of them found once; the top ten carry roughly 3.7%. This sample was shared with a second study, whose subject was yellow fever vaccine responses in identical twins.

Sequencing was carried out using memory (CD45RO+) T cells sorted from blood. Receptors originate from a woman aged 18-35 years in good health. Both conserved end residues are part of each CDR3. Each record gives: J gene, V gene, clone size, D gene, CDR3 DNA, CDR3 protein. A D gene is named only where the DNA matches it firmly. Size is stated for part of the rows, as once, few or many counts, or as a class when the clone is expanded.

>TRBJ1-1|TRBV11-2|.|.
TGTGCCAGCAGCGAAATTCTCGCGGGGGGCACTGAAGCTTTCTTT
CASSEILAGGTEAFF
>TRBJ2-1|TRBV29-1|.|.
TGCAGCGTTGAACCCTCAGACAATGAGCAGTTCTTC
CSVEPSDNEQFF
>TRBJ2-5|TRBV5-1|many|.
TGCGCCAGCAGCCGGGACTTAGAGACCCAGTACTTC
CASSRDLETQYF
>TRBJ1-4|TRBV5-1|.|TRBD1
TGCGCCAGCGCAACAGGGGATAAGAATGAAAAACTGTTTTTT
CASATGDKNEKLFF
>TRBJ2-7|TRBV6-5|few|.
TGTGCCAGCAGTTACACACTTGGACCTTCCTACGAGCAGTACTTC
CASSYTLGPSYEQYF
>TRBJ2-3|TRBV12-3/TRBV12-4|.|.
TGTGCCAGCAAAAAGGGGTACGCCGACACAGATACGCAGTATTTT
CASKKGYADTDTQYF
>TRBJ2-1|TRBV10-3|.|.
TGTGCCATCAGGGTAGTGGGTGGACCCGGTATCGGGAATGAGCAGTTCTTC
CAIRVVGGPGIGNEQFF
>TRBJ2-7|TRBV15|few|.
TGTGCCACCAGCAGAGATCTCCGAGGGGGAGGTTTAAGCTACGAGCAGTACTTC
CATSRDLRGGGLSYEQYF
>TRBJ2-5|TRBV4-3|.|.
TGCGCCAGCAGCCAACACGTATCAGAGACCCAGTACTTC
CASSQHVSETQYF
>TRBJ1-2|TRBV5-1|many|.
TGCGCCAGCAGCTTGGACAGGAGCTATGGCTACACCTTC
CASSLDRSYGYTF
>TRBJ2-7|TRBV3-1|.|.
TGTGCCAGCAGCCAAGAACTCCGTTCCTACGAGCAGTACTTC
CASSQELRSYEQYF
>TRBJ2-7|TRBV14|.|TRBD2
TGTGCCAGCACCCGATACCGAGCGTCCGGGACTAGCTACGAGCAGTACTTC
CASTRYRASGTSYEQYF
>TRBJ2-7|TRBV9|few|TRBD2
TGTGCCAGCAGCGGGACTAGCCACGAGCAGTACTTC
CASSGTSHEQYF
>TRBJ2-7|TRBV6-1|once|TRBD2
TGTGCCAGCTTAAGGGACTACGGGGCCTACGAGCAGTACTTC
CASLRDYGAYEQYF
>TRBJ2-1|TRBV3-1|few|TRBD2
TGTGCCAGCAGCCAGACTAGCGGGAGTAAGTTGAATGAGCAGTTCTTC
CASSQTSGSKLNEQFF
>TRBJ2-5|TRBV20-1|many|TRBD2
TGCAGTGCTAGAGATGCTAGCGGGAGAGGCGGGTTGCAAGAGACCCAGTACTTC
CSARDASGRGGLQETQYF
>TRBJ2-4|TRBV20-1|.|TRBD2
TGCAGTGCCCCGACTAGCGGGAGTTCTGGGTCCAAAAACATTCAGTACTTC
CSAPTSGSSGSKNIQYF
>TRBJ2-3|TRBV7-2|.|.
TGTGCCAGCAGCTTGGCCGTTCCAGATACGCAGTATTTT
CASSLAVPDTQYF
>TRBJ2-2|TRBV3-1|few|TRBD1
TGTGCCAGCAGAACGGGACAGAGCACCGGGGAGCTGTTTTTT
CASRTGQSTGELFF
>TRBJ2-5|TRBV27|few|.
TGTGCCAGCAGTTTATTTTCCGGGGTGGAGACCCAGTACTTC
CASSLFSGVETQYF
>TRBJ2-1|TRBV20-1|few|TRBD2
TGCAGTGCGAGCGGGAGGAGCAATGAGCAGTTCTTC
CSASGRSNEQFF
>TRBJ2-4|TRBV12-3/TRBV12-4|few|.
TGTGCCAGCAGTTTAACGGAAGCCAAAAACATTCAGTACTTC
CASSLTEAKNIQYF
>TRBJ2-1|TRBV30|many|TRBD2
TGTGCCTGCCCCTTGATGCTAGCGGGACGCAATGAGCAGTTCTTC
CACPLMLAGRNEQFF
>TRBJ2-3|TRBV7-9|.|.
TGTGCCAGCAGCTTAGCCGGAGGGACACCGAGGGAGGATACGCAGTATTTT
CASSLAGGTPREDTQYF
>TRBJ1-6|TRBV4-3|few|.
TGCGCCAGCAGCCGCGAAGTGGGGGGGCTGAATTCACCCCTCCACTTT
CASSREVGGLNSPLHF
>TRBJ2-2|TRBV6-2/TRBV6-3|few|TRBD1
TGTGCCAGCAGTTGGGACAGTCACACCGGGGAGCTGTTTTTT
CASSWDSHTGELFF
>TRBJ2-5|TRBV27|few|.
TGTGCCAGCAGTCCGCGGACTAAAGAGACCCAGTACTTC
CASSPRTKETQYF
>TRBJ2-7|TRBV11-2|few|.
TGTGCCAGCAGCTTAGCAAGGGACTCCTACGAGCAGTACTTC
CASSLARDSYEQYF
>TRBJ2-1|TRBV20-1|few|.
TGCAGTGGCATCCCCTACAATGAGCAGTTCTTC
CSGIPYNEQFF
>TRBJ2-1|TRBV20-1|.|TRBD1
TGCAGTGCTAGAGTTAACAGGGGCTACAATGAGCAGTTCTTC
CSARVNRGYNEQFF
>TRBJ2-1|TRBV14|few|.
TGTGCCAGCAGTAGGGAGACCCGTTCCTACAATGAGCAGTTCTTC
CASSRETRSYNEQFF
>TRBJ1-2|TRBV11-2|many|.
TGTGCCAGCAGCCCAGGGTTGCTTTACGGCTACACCTTC
CASSPGLLYGYTF
>TRBJ2-3|TRBV7-9|few|.
TGTGCCAGCAGCTTTGCGGGGCGGGGAGATACGCAGTATTTT
CASSFAGRGDTQYF
>TRBJ2-2|TRBV2|many|.
TGTGCCAGCATCCGGGCGGGGATGAACACCGGGGAGCTGTTTTTT
CASIRAGMNTGELFF
>TRBJ2-4|TRBV7-9|.|TRBD2
TGTGCCAGCAGCTTGACTAGCGCTCTAGCCAAAAACATTCAGTACTTC
CASSLTSALAKNIQYF
>TRBJ2-7|TRBV20-1|.|TRBD1
TGCAGTGCTGCGCAGGGGGTTTACGAGCAGTACTTC
CSAAQGVYEQYF
>TRBJ1-4|TRBV20-1|few|TRBD1
TGCAGTGCTAGAGATCCCAGGGGGCAAAATGAAAAACTGTTTTTT
CSARDPRGQNEKLFF